This is a list of T cell receptor beta chains from one sample in a study of Ad26.COV2.S vaccination and SARS-CoV-2 variants. Data came from immunoSEQ multiplex PCR; TCRdb stores just in-frame clones and leaves some out. The sample records 300,000 to 400,000 clones, roughly 80% being singletons. Sequencing used peripheral blood, obtained in a trial of Ad26.COV2.S vaccine versus placebo. The origin of the receptors is a person between 18 and 59 years old who received the Ad26.COV2.S COVID-19 vaccine or a placebo. CDR3s include the opening cysteine and the closing phenylalanine or tryptophan. D genes are given only for firm matches. Size values are once, few and many counts, or a class for expanded clones, and some rows have none.

V gene,J gene,D gene,clone size,CDR3 DNA,CDR3 protein
TRBV7-9,TRBJ2-5,TRBD2,NA,TGTGCCAGCAGCTCACAGGCGGCGGGGGGGCTAGAGACCCAGTACTTC,CASSSQAAGGLETQYF
TRBV5-4,TRBJ2-1,TRBD1,once,TGTGCCAGCACCCCCGGGCGGGACAGGGACAATGAGCAGTTCTTC,CASTPGRDRDNEQFF
TRBV14,TRBJ1-4,TRBD1,NA,TGTGCCAGCAGCGCCCGGACAGGGCTTAATGAAAAACTGTTTTTT,CASSARTGLNEKLFF
TRBV29-1,TRBJ1-2,NA,NA,TGCAGCGTCTCAACAGGACCCACTGGCTATGGCTACACCTTC,CSVSTGPTGYGYTF
TRBV7-9,TRBJ1-1,TRBD1,NA,TGTGCCAGCAGCTTAGTTCTCGGGACAGGGGGCACTGAAGCTTTCTTT,CASSLVLGTGGTEAFF
TRBV19,TRBJ2-7,NA,NA,TGTGCCAGTAGTATCCGGCAGGTAGGCTCCGAGCAGTACTTC,CASSIRQVGSEQYF
TRBV7-3,TRBJ2-2,NA,few,TGTGCCAGCAGCTTAACGGCAGGTTTCACCGGGGAGCTGTTTTTT,CASSLTAGFTGELFF
TRBV2,TRBJ2-5,TRBD1,NA,TGTGCCAGCAGGATGACAGGGGTCCAAGAGACCCAGTACTTC,CASRMTGVQETQYF
TRBV15,TRBJ2-3,NA,NA,TGTGCCACCAGCAGAGAAACTAGGGATTGGGGCACAGATACGCAGTATTTT,CATSRETRDWGTDTQYF
TRBV28,TRBJ1-5,TRBD1,NA,TGTGCCAGCAGTTTTTCAGACAGGGTTTGGCAGCCCCAGCATTTT,CASSFSDRVWQPQHF
TRBV19,TRBJ2-3,TRBD2,NA,TGTGCCAGTAGACTAGCGGGGACAGATACGCAGTATTTT,CASRLAGTDTQYF
TRBV27,TRBJ2-7,NA,NA,TGTGCCAGCATTGGGAGACAAACCTCCTACGAGCAGTACTTC,CASIGRQTSYEQYF
TRBV27,TRBJ2-4,NA,NA,TGTGCCAGCAGTAGGAAGGGGGAGAACATTCAGTACTTC,CASSRKGENIQYF
TRBV7-8,TRBJ1-2,TRBD1,NA,TGTGCCAGCAGCTTAGCGGGGGGACAGGGGTCTGGCTACACCTTC,CASSLAGGQGSGYTF
TRBV7-3,TRBJ2-1,TRBD1,NA,TGTGCCAGCAGCTTAAACAGGGGGGACAATGAGCAGTTCTTC,CASSLNRGDNEQFF
TRBV7-3,TRBJ2-3,TRBD2,NA,TGTGCCAGCAGCCTAAGGACTAGCGGGGACACAGATACGCAGTATTTT,CASSLRTSGDTDTQYF
TRBV6-5,TRBJ2-5,NA,NA,TGTGCCAGCAGTCCAGGGACGGAGACCCAGTACTTC,CASSPGTETQYF